A single sample is the source of the 19 T cell receptor beta chains below, sequenced in a study of cytomegalovirus exposure and HLA in healthy donors. Vbeta (60) and Jbeta (13) primers were used in the PCR. Measured with immunoSEQ multiplex PCR; TCRdb has only the in-frame clones, and not every one. The sample lists some 150,000 clones, around 81% seen once, with approximately 2.2% in the top ten. Sequenced input: PBMCs. These TCRs come from a woman younger than 45 in good health and CMV-seropositive.

The V and J genes are TRBV11-3 and TRBJ2-1, with 9 bases matching TRBD2. Germline-derived CDR1 and CDR2 are SGHNT and YENEEA. The CDR3 contains 15 residues. Unmatched junction bases numbered 6, after V lost 5 bases and J lost 4 bases. CDR3 residues: CASSLREGPYNEQFF. The CDR3 DNA reads as TGTGCCAGCAGCCTGCGGGAGGGCCCTTACAATGAGCAGTTCTTC.

The rearrangement joins TRBV5-1 to TRBJ1-4; possibly TRBD1 for D (5 bases). Germline loops: CDR1 SGHRS, CDR2 YFSETQ. V gave up 0 bases and J gave up 8 bases, with 17 bases separating them. CDR3 length: 16 amino acids. The CDR3 here is CASSLGGGGTYEKLFF. CDR3 nucleotide sequence: TGCGCCAGCAGCTTGGGGGGGGGAGGCACGTACGAAAAACTGTTTTTT.

Worth noting for this clone: Compared with germline, one end of the junction differs, possibly owing to a read error. The rearrangement links TRBV7-9 to TRBJ1-2, with D uncertain. The V gene's germline CDR1 is SEHNR and CDR2 FQNEAQ (reference sequence). This CDR3 region has 12 residues. The CDR3 is CSSSSSNYGYTF. The CDR3 coding sequence is TGTTCCAGCAGCTCGTCTAACTATGGCTACACCTTC.

As to this clone: The same CDR3 can be traced to other DNA sequences in this sample. The chain recombines TRBV28 with TRBJ1-2; D gene unclear. The CDR3 runs to 12 residues. V gave up 3 bases and J gave up 7 bases, with 9 bases separating them. Germline V gene data show CDR1 as MDHEN and CDR2 as SYDVKM. This CDR3 is CASSFRGGGYTF. CDR3 coding DNA: TGTGCCAGCAGTTTTCGGGGTGGTGGCTACACCTTC.

V is TRBV7-2 and J is TRBJ1-1; possibly TRBD1 for D (6 bases). CDR1 and CDR2 from the germline V gene are SGHTA and FQGNSA. Trimming removed 4 bases at V and 5 bases at J, with 14 bases between. This CDR3 has 14 residues. The CDR3 here is CASSSLQGSTEAFF. For the CDR3, the DNA is TGTGCCAGCAGCTCCCTTCAGGGGTCGACTGAAGCTTTCTTT.

V usage is TRBV10-3 and J usage is TRBJ1-4; D is uncertain. This CDR3 is built from 15 residues. V was clipped by 2 bases and J by 5 bases, with 12 bases between them. From germline, CDR1 is ENHRY and CDR2 SYGVKD. The DNA of the CDR3 is TGTGCCATCAGTGAGATCCGGGGAGTAAATGAAAAACTGTTTTTT. It specifies CAISEIRGVNEKLFF.

The chain links TRBV5-4 to TRBJ2-5, with D maybe TRBD2 (6 bases). The V gene lost 4 bases and the J gene lost 1 base, with 17 bases spanning the gap. Germline assignment: CDR1 SGHNT and CDR2 YYREEE (reference sequence). The CDR3 has 16 amino acids. The CDR3 region has the DNA TGTGCCAGCAGCCCCCGGTTGGGGAGGATCCAAGAGACCCAGTACTTC. Translated, it gives CASSPRLGRIQETQYF.

This clone was counted a single time. This sequence joins TRBV9 and TRBJ2-7; 8 bases match TRBD2. With 0 bases clipped from V and 5 bases from J, the junction kept 4 bases outside the gene matches. The CDR3 covers 14 residues. Per the germline V gene, CDR1 is SGDLS and CDR2 is YYNGEE. CDR3 bases: TGTGCCAGCAGCGTAGCCACTAGCGGTGACGAGCAGTACTTC. Protein product: CASSVATSGDEQYF.

The chain joins TRBV2 to TRBJ2-3; 7 bases match TRBD2. J gave up 2 bases and V 3 bases, and 5 bases lay outside the gene matches. This CDR3 is 15 amino acids long. Germline-derived CDR1 and CDR2 are SNHLY and FYNNEI. CDR3 sequence (DNA): TGTGCCAGCAGTGACTGGCGGGAGTCCACAGATACGCAGTATTTT. It translates to CASSDWRESTDTQYF.

The chain has TRBV9 and TRBJ1-3; D is possibly TRBD1 (5 bases). V was pared by 4 bases and J by 9 bases, with 17 bases between. The CDR3 is made up of 14 amino acids. Germline CDR1 and CDR2: SGDLS and YYNGEE. CDR3 loop: CASSPSRGGVTIYF. DNA of the CDR3: TGTGCCAGCAGCCCCTCTCGTGGGGGGGTCACCATATATTTT.

This clone has a handful of counts. The chain employs TRBV6-4 and TRBJ2-5, with 7 bases fitting TRBD2. J was trimmed by 2 bases and V by 3 bases; bases with no gene match: 0. Germline V gene data show CDR1 as MRHNA and CDR2 as SNTAGT. The CDR3 sequence is 13 residues long. The CDR3 is CASSEREQETQYF. The DNA for the CDR3 is TGTGCCAGCAGTGAGCGGGAGCAAGAGACCCAGTACTTC.

This chain connects TRBV25-1 to TRBJ2-7; D is possibly TRBD1 (6 bases). CDR3 size: 12 residues. Germline lookup yields CDR1 MGHDK and CDR2 SYGVNS. V shed 6 bases and J shed 1 base, with 7 bases lying between them. The CDR3 nucleotides are TGTGCCAGCAGACAGGGATCCTACGAGCAGTACTTC. It translates to CASRQGSYEQYF.

The V call is TRBV10-1, the J call TRBJ2-1, with TRBD2 identical over 12 bases. This CDR3 is built from 16 residues. V gave up 1 base and J gave up 7 bases; unmatched junction bases: 5. Germline CDR1 is WNHNN and CDR2 is SYGVQD (reference sequence). In nucleotides, the CDR3 is TGCGCCAGCAGTGAGTGGACTAGCGGGAAGGTGAATGAGCAGTTCTTC. It encodes CASSEWTSGKVNEQFF.

The chain recombines TRBV12-5 with TRBJ2-7; TRBD1 matches 7 bases. V dropped 1 base and J dropped 6; count of bases not matched to a gene: 9. The CDR3 is made up of 15 amino acids. Germline V gene data show CDR1 as LGHNT and CDR2 as FRNRAP. The CDR3 loop reads CASGLGTGLSSEQYF. For the CDR3, the DNA is TGTGCTAGTGGTTTGGGGACAGGACTGAGCAGCGAGCAGTACTTC.

The chain couples TRBV27 to TRBJ2-2; no clear D. The length of the CDR3 is 14 residues. The V and J ends lost 2 bases and 6 bases respectively, with 10 bases between them. The germline CDR1 and CDR2 sequences are MNHEY and SMNVEV (reference sequence). CDR3 in DNA: TGTGCCAGCAGTTTAATGCGAATCCCCGGGGAGCTGTTTTTT. Residues: CASSLMRIPGELFF.

The chain is built from TRBV4-3 and TRBJ2-3; the match to TRBD1 covers 8 bases. The CDR3 extends over 18 amino acids. CDR1 is LGHNA and CDR2 is YSLEER in the germline V gene. Losses at the gene ends were 3 bases for V and 6 bases for J; bases not matched to a gene: 17. In DNA, the CDR3 is TGCGCCAGCAGCCAGGATATTCCGGGACAGGCTATAGATGATACGCAGTATTTT. Amino acids: CASSQDIPGQAIDDTQYF.

The rearrangement links TRBV9 to TRBJ2-1; 8 bases line up with TRBD1. The germline V gene encodes CDR1 SGDLS and CDR2 YYNGEE. The length of the CDR3 is 16 residues. Losses at the gene ends were 2 bases for V and 6 bases for J; bases not matched to a gene: 10. CDR3 bases: TGTGCCAGCAGCGTGACGACGACAGGGGCCCTCAATGAGCAGTTCTTC. Translating gives CASSVTTTGALNEQFF.

This chain links TRBV27 with TRBJ2-5; possible D gene TRBD1, 6 bases. The germline V gene has CDR1 MNHEY and CDR2 SMNVEV (reference sequence). This CDR3 region has 13 residues. V lost 10 bases and J lost 9, with 21 bases in between. CDR3 sequence: CATKGGARAAQYF. CDR3 sequence (DNA): TGTGCCACCAAAGGGGGAGCCCGGGCGGCCCAGTACTTC.

The rearrangement links TRBV19 to TRBJ1-1; D perhaps matches TRBD1 (5 bases). CDR1 and CDR2 (germline): LNHDA, SQIVND (reference sequence). Between the trimmed V and J ends, which lost 3 bases and 1 base, there was a span of 6 bases. The CDR3 has 13 residues. The CDR3 reads CASSIQGNTEAFF. The CDR3 DNA follows: TGTGCCAGTAGTATCCAGGGGAACACTGAAGCTTTCTTT. The whole variable domain, filled in from reference TRBV19 and TRBJ1-1, reads DGGITQSPKYLFRKEGQNVTLSCEQNLNHDAMYWYRQDPGQGLRLIYYSQIVNDFQKGDIAEGYSVSREKKESFPLTVTSAQKNPTAFYLCASSIQGNTEAFFGQGTRLTVV.